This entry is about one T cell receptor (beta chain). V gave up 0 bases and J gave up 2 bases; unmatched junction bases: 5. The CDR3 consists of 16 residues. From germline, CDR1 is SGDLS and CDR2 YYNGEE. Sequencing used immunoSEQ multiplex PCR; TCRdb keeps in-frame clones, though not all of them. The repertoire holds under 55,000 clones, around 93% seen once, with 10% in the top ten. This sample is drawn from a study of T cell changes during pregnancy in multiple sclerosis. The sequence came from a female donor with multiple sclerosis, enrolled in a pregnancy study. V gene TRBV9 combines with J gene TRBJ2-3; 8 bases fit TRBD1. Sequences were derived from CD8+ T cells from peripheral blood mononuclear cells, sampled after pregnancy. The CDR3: CASSVAGDRYTDTQYF. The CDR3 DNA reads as TGTGCCAGCAGCGTAGCTGGGGACAGGTACACAGATACGCAGTATTTT.